The 6 T cell receptor beta chains given below trace back to one sample, sequenced in a study of beta chain features in type 1 diabetes. The sequenced template was cDNA made from the entire isolated RNA. Profiling relied on immunoSEQ multiplex PCR, and the TCRdb table lists in-frame clones only, not all of them. This sample carries roughly 700,000 clones, roughly 13% of them seen once, and the ten largest clones take 0.022%. These receptors have no identified antigens. Points from the study as a whole: Type 1 diabetes patients had moderately but significantly shorter TCRB CDR3s in all four CD4+ subsets.

The sequenced sample was naive CD4+ T cells from blood. These receptors all stem from a man aged 18 to 30 with type 1 diabetes.

This clone was seen more than once but under ten times. The chain employs TRBV6-5 and TRBJ2-7; D is unclear. The CDR3 is 14 amino acids. Per the germline V gene, CDR1 is MNHEY and CDR2 is SVGAGI. V was clipped by 0 bases and J by 3 bases, with 9 bases between them. The CDR3 DNA follows: TGTGCCAGCAGTTACTCGAAGCACCTCTACGAGCAGTACTTC. Its translation is CASSYSKHLYEQYF.

This clone was observed a few times. The chain uses TRBV7-3 and TRBJ2-3, with D possibly being TRBD1 (5 bases). V gave up 2 bases and J gave up 3 bases, with 9 bases separating them. Germline V gene sequence: CDR1 SGHTA, CDR2 FQGTGA. The CDR3 covers 14 residues. The CDR3 coding sequence is TGTGCCAGCAGCTTATATCCAGGGACAGATACGCAGTATTTT. Protein: CASSLYPGTDTQYF.

The DNA for the CDR3 is TGTGCCAGCTCACCGACTAGCGGGGCGAAGTATACGCAGTATTTT. Encoded protein: CASSPTSGAKYTQYF. The gene calls are TRBV18 and TRBJ2-3; the match to TRBD2 covers 11 bases. Per the germline V gene, CDR1 is KGHSH and CDR2 is LQKENI. Germline trimming cut 3 bases from V and 7 bases from J; bases unmatched to any gene: 6. CDR3 length: 15 amino acids.

The genes are TRBV7-9 and TRBJ2-5; TRBD2 matches at 8 bases. Per germline, CDR1 SEHNR and CDR2 FQNEAQ (reference sequence). Trimming removed 6 bases from V and 5 bases from J; junction bases left unmatched: 11. The CDR3 has 15 residues. The CDR3 nucleotides are TGTGCCAGCAGTAATTCGCGGGGGGCCGGGGAGACCCAGTACTTC. The encoded protein is CASSNSRGAGETQYF.

In this sample, this clone turned up a few times. The chain is built from TRBV28 and TRBJ1-1; 8 bases match TRBD1. J gave up 1 base and V 2 bases, and 9 bases lay outside the gene matches. Germline CDR1 and CDR2: MDHEN and SYDVKM. The CDR3 extends over 17 amino acids. DNA for the CDR3: TGTGCCAGCAGTTTAATCGGCTTTCAGGGGGCGAACACTGAAGCTTTCTTT. It encodes CASSLIGFQGANTEAFF.

This sequence joins TRBV5-6 and TRBJ1-2, with a weak D call TRBD1 (5 bases). Germline assignment: CDR1 SGHDT and CDR2 YYEEEE. V shed 4 bases and J shed 4 bases, with 11 bases lying between them. The CDR3 totals 13 residues. CDR3 region: CASSPGRTYGYTF. DNA of the CDR3: TGTGCCAGCAGCCCGGGACGGACCTATGGCTACACCTTC.